The 21 T cell receptor beta chains listed next were all sequenced from one sample in a study of shared T cell receptors in the human thymus. Repertoires were generated with immunoSEQ multiplex PCR, while TCRdb's copy carries only in-frame clones and drops some. Of over 65,000 clones in the sample, nearly 95% were seen once. Sequencing was done on a sample of thymocytes. The receptor set was obtained from a human donor.

CDR3: CASSLTPGQDLNTEAFF. The CDR3 nucleotides are TGTGCCAGCAGCTTAACCCCGGGACAGGACCTTAACACTGAAGCTTTCTTT. The chain links TRBV7-2 to TRBJ1-1; 8 positions agree with TRBD1. CDR3 size: 17 residues. V shed 2 bases, J shed 2 bases, and the junction held 10 bases outside the gene matches. Germline CDR1 is SGHTA and CDR2 is FQGNSA.

The chain links TRBV4-2 to TRBJ2-1; weak D call: TRBD1 (6 bases). From germline, CDR1 is LGHNA and CDR2 YNFKEQ. The CDR3 covers 15 residues. Trimming cost V 1 base and J 2 bases, with 9 bases left between them. The CDR3 nucleotides are TGTGCCAGCAGCCAAGGACAGGAGCCCTACAATGAGCAGTTCTTC. Its protein is CASSQGQEPYNEQFF.

V usage is TRBV28 and J usage is TRBJ1-2, with a possible D match to TRBD1 (6 bases). With 5 bases removed from V and 8 bases from J, the gap between germline ends came to 27 bases. The germline gives CDR1 MDHEN, CDR2 SYDVKM. The CDR3 sequence is 17 residues long. The CDR3 spells CASSAYPPGGAGWGYTF. The CDR3 coding sequence is TGTGCCAGCAGTGCATACCCTCCTGGGGGCGCGGGATGGGGCTACACCTTC.

The table lists this clone with a count of one. The chain combines TRBV7-2 with TRBJ2-2; perhaps TRBD2 as D (5 bases). Germline loops: CDR1 SGHTA, CDR2 FQGNSA. V lost 3 bases, J lost 6 bases, and 14 bases lay in between. This CDR3 has 15 residues. CDR3 residues: CASSFVGPEAGELFF. CDR3 in DNA: TGTGCCAGCAGCTTTGTAGGGCCGGAGGCCGGGGAGCTGTTTTTT.

This chain joins TRBV27 and TRBJ1-2; a possible D gene is TRBD1 (6 bases). Trimming took 3 bases from V and 8 from J, leaving 19 bases between them. Germline CDR1 is MNHEY and CDR2 is SMNVEV (reference sequence). The CDR3 has 15 amino acids. The CDR3 DNA reads as TGTGCCAGCAGTTTCATCTACAGGGACTTGGGGGGCTACACCTTC. Its protein product is CASSFIYRDLGGYTF.

This clone was counted a single time. The rearrangement links TRBV5-1 to TRBJ2-3; D remains unclear. The germline V gene has CDR1 SGHRS and CDR2 YFSETQ. The CDR3 is made up of 15 amino acids. V was cut by 3 bases and J by 0 bases, with 11 bases left in between. The CDR3 DNA follows: TGCGCCAGCAGCTATAGTTCAGGAAGCACAGATACGCAGTATTTT. It is translated as CASSYSSGSTDTQYF.

The chain has TRBV27 and TRBJ1-2, with D possibly matching TRBD1 (5 bases). CDR1 is MNHEY, CDR2 SMNVEV, per germline (reference sequence). Trimming took 4 bases from V and 0 from J, leaving 21 bases between them. CDR3 length equals 18 residues. This chain's CDR3 is CASSSRGQKFTANYGYTF. The CDR3 DNA reads as TGTGCCAGCAGTTCCCGGGGCCAGAAGTTCACAGCTAACTATGGCTACACCTTC.

The chain uses TRBV7-9 and TRBJ2-3; 12 bases are shared with TRBD2. V lost 8 bases, J lost 7 bases, and 10 bases stayed unmatched. The CDR3 contains 15 residues. Germline V lookup: CDR1 SEHNR, CDR2 FQNEAQ (reference sequence). CDR3 bases: TGTGCCAGCCCCCCGGGGACTAGCGGGCCAAATACGCAGTATTTT. It encodes CASPPGTSGPNTQYF.

J is TRBJ2-3 and V is TRBV19; 7 bases match TRBD2. The CDR3 length is 15 residues. Germline V CDR1 and CDR2: LNHDA, SQIVND (reference sequence). V gave up 6 bases and J gave up 3 bases; unmatched junction bases: 9. In nucleotides, the CDR3 is TGTGCCAGTAGGACGCTAGCGGTTAGTACAGATACGCAGTATTTT. Amino acid sequence: CASRTLAVSTDTQYF.

This chain connects TRBV9 to TRBJ2-1, with D possibly being TRBD1 (6 bases). The V gene's germline CDR1 is SGDLS and CDR2 YYNGEE. The CDR3 runs to 16 residues. V lost 1 base and J lost 7, with 18 bases in between. The CDR3 region is CASSVSRGQGLNEQFF. The CDR3 nucleotides are TGTGCCAGCAGCGTAAGTCGCGGCCAGGGGTTGAATGAGCAGTTCTTC.

This sequence joins TRBV9 and TRBJ1-2; D may be TRBD1 (5 bases). The germline gives CDR1 SGDLS, CDR2 YYNGEE. The CDR3 is 13 residues long. V was clipped by 3 bases and J by 5 bases, with 11 bases between them. For the CDR3, the DNA is TGTGCCAGCAGCGGAGGGGCACGATATGGCTACACCTTC. This encodes CASSGGARYGYTF.

The chain combines TRBV7-9 with TRBJ2-7; 7 bases match TRBD1. The V gene's germline CDR1 is SEHNR and CDR2 FQNEAQ (reference sequence). J gave up 6 bases and V 5 bases, and 10 bases lay outside the gene matches. This CDR3 is 14 amino acids long. The CDR3 DNA sequence: TGTGCCAGCAGCCGTCGGACAGGACGGACCGAGCAGTACTTC. This codes for CASSRRTGRTEQYF.

The genes are TRBV7-2 and TRBJ2-2, with TRBD2 as a possible D gene (5 bases). The germline V gene has CDR1 SGHTA and CDR2 FQGNSA. The CDR3 length is 19 residues. The V and J ends lost 0 bases and 6 bases respectively, with 23 bases between them. The CDR3 loop reads CASSLATAWRPFSPGELFF. The CDR3 DNA sequence: TGTGCCAGCAGCTTAGCCACAGCATGGAGGCCCTTTTCTCCCGGGGAGCTGTTTTTT.

This chain uses TRBV21-1 with TRBJ1-2; the table gives TRBD1 as D, unverified against the DNA. TRBV21-1 is deemed a pseudogene. The CDR3 runs 16 residues. The CDR3 bases are TGTGCCAGCAGCACCGGACAGGGCGCGGTAAGCTATGGCTACACCTTC. Protein product: CASSTGQGAVSYGYTF.

This clone has just one count. V is TRBV27 and J is TRBJ2-7; D gene uncertain. The ends were cut back, 4 bases at V and 3 bases at J, with 13 bases in the middle. Per germline, CDR1 MNHEY and CDR2 SMNVEV (reference sequence). This CDR3 contains 14 residues. In DNA, the CDR3 is TGTGCCAGCAGTTCCTCCTACGGTGTCTACGAGCAGTACTTC. This sequence encodes CASSSSYGVYEQYF.

The chain has TRBV16 and TRBJ2-3; D is ambiguous. Trimming left V 0 bases short and J 2 bases short, with 24 bases between. The CDR3 extends over 20 amino acids. Germline loops: CDR1 KGHSY, CDR2 FQNENV. The DNA of the CDR3 is TGTGCCAGCAGCCAATCGATTTGGACCTGGCTGAGCACACACACAGATACGCAGTATTTT. This codes for CASSQSIWTWLSTHTDTQYF.

The gene calls are TRBV5-1 and TRBJ1-1; the match to TRBD1 covers 8 bases. CDR3 length equals 12 residues. CDR1 SGHRS and CDR2 YFSETQ come from the germline V gene. V was pared by 6 bases and J by 3 bases, with 1 base of the junction left unmatched. This chain's CDR3 is CASTGGDTEAFF. The CDR3 coding sequence is TGCGCCAGCACAGGGGGCGACACTGAAGCTTTCTTT. The variable domain in full, completed from reference TRBV5-1 and TRBJ1-1, reads KAGVTQTPRYLIKTRGQQVTLSCSPISGHRSVSWYQQTPGQGLQFLFEYFSETQRNKGNFPGRFSGRQFSNSRSEMNVSTLELGDSALYLCASTGGDTEAFFGQGTRLTVV.

The chain recombines TRBV4-3 with TRBJ1-1; weak D call: TRBD1 (6 bases). V lost 4 bases and J lost 6, with 30 bases in between. From germline, CDR1 is LGHNA and CDR2 YSLEER. The CDR3 consists of 19 residues. CDR3: CASSPRIGTHNGGQAEAFF. For the CDR3, the DNA is TGCGCCAGCAGCCCAAGGATAGGTACACACAATGGGGGGCAAGCTGAAGCTTTCTTT.

The genes are TRBV4-1 and TRBJ2-1, with 9 nucleotides matching TRBD2. The V and J ends lost 0 bases and 5 bases, in that order; junction bases with no gene match: 8. CDR1 is MGHRA, CDR2 YSYEKL, per germline. This CDR3 is 17 amino acids long. CDR3 DNA sequence: TGCGCCAGCAGCCAAGATGAGGCGGGGGGGCTGGACAATGAGCAGTTCTTC. Translating it yields CASSQDEAGGLDNEQFF.

This chain connects TRBV7-6 to TRBJ2-7; D remains unclear. The germline V and J ends were trimmed by 4 bases and 3 bases, with 10 bases remaining between them. CDR1 and CDR2 (germline): SGHVS, FNYEAQ. This CDR3 spans 13 amino acids. The chain's CDR3 is CASSSRVDYEQYF. The CDR3 DNA sequence: TGTGCCAGCAGCTCTCGGGTCGACTACGAGCAGTACTTC.

The chain recombines TRBV6-1 with TRBJ2-5, with D perhaps being TRBD1 or TRBD2 (6 bases each). CDR3 length: 17 amino acids. The germline V gene encodes CDR1 MNHNS and CDR2 SASEGT. V lost 0 bases to trimming and J lost 6 bases, with 20 bases between them. The CDR3 DNA reads TGTGCCAGCAGTGAAGCGCTGTGGGGGGCGCGGCTAAAGACCCAGTACTTC. Amino acids: CASSEALWGARLKTQYF.